These 16 T cell receptor beta chains originate from one sample sequenced in a study of PD-1 blockade in classical Hodgkin lymphoma. Time point of the sample: cycle 4 day 1 (C4D1), after less than 7 weeks of nivolumab. Every one of the patients relapsed after autologous stem cell transplantation (brentuximab vedotin exposure was variable). Profiled with immunoSEQ multiplex PCR; TCRdb holds only in-frame clones, not every one. This table has 100,000 to 120,000 clones, roughly 87% appearing once. The specimen comprised peripheral blood mononuclear cells (PBMCs), sampled before the fourth cycle of nivolumab. The receptors come from a human donor with classical Hodgkin lymphoma.

The gene calls are TRBV4-1 and TRBJ1-5; 7 bases line up with TRBD1. CDR3 length: 13 amino acids. The V gene end was trimmed by 7 bases and the J gene end by 2 bases; junction bases not matched to a gene: 2. Germline values: CDR1 MGHRA, CDR2 YSYEKL. Written as DNA, the CDR3 is TGCGCCAGCAAAGGGGGCGGCAATCAGCCCCAGCATTTT. Residues: CASKGGGNQPQHF.

The V call is TRBV6-4, the J call TRBJ2-2, with D perhaps TRBD1 or TRBD2 (5 bases each). The CDR3 totals 17 residues. V shed 6 bases and J shed 3 bases, with 20 bases lying between them. Germline-derived CDR1 and CDR2 are MRHNA and SNTAGT. In DNA, the CDR3 is TGTGCCAGCAGATTCAGGGACCAAAAAGGGGACACCGGGGAGCTGTTTTTT. Translated: CASRFRDQKGDTGELFF.

This clone has a handful of counts. This chain connects TRBV4-3 to TRBJ1-5; D might be TRBD1 (6 bases). Germline CDR1 LGHNA, CDR2 YSLEER. Trimming took off 1 base at V and 4 bases at J, with 11 bases between the two ends. This CDR3 region has 15 residues. This CDR3 is CASSQATGRNQPQHF. CDR3 in DNA: TGCGCCAGCAGCCAAGCCACAGGGAGGAATCAGCCCCAGCATTTT.

This clone appeared once. An end of the junction differs from the germline gene, which may be a read error. This chain connects TRBV7-9 to TRBJ2-5, with TRBD2 matching 11 bases. The CDR3 sequence is 12 residues long. The germline gives CDR1 SEHNR, CDR2 FQNEAQ (reference sequence). CDR3 in DNA: TGTGCCAGAGAGCTGACTAGCGGGAAGAGGCACTTC. Translation gives CARELTSGKRHF. The full variable domain, with the rest looked up from reference TRBV7-9 and TRBJ2-5, is DTGVSQNPRHKITKRGQNVTFRCDPISEHNRLYWYRQTLGQGPEFLTYFQNEAQLEKSRLLSDRFSAERPKGSFSTLEIQRTEQGDSAMYLCARELTSGKRHFGPGTRLLVL.

The chain links TRBV2 to TRBJ1-2; 12 positions agree with TRBD1. The CDR3 runs to 15 residues. J lost 2 bases, V lost 6 bases, and 4 bases had no gene match. The germline CDR1 and CDR2 sequences are SNHLY and FYNNEI. This CDR3 reads CASRGQGASNYGYTF. The CDR3 nucleotides read TGTGCCAGCAGGGGACAGGGGGCATCGAACTATGGCTACACCTTC. The variable domain in full, completed from reference TRBV2 and TRBJ1-2, reads EPEVTQTPSHQVTQMGQEVILRCVPISNHLYFYWYRQILGQKVEFLVSFYNNEISEKSEIFDDQFSVERPDGSNFTLKIRSTKLEDSAMYFCASRGQGASNYGYTFGSGTRLTVV.

Worth noting for this clone: At one of its ends the junction is not consistent with the germline gene, which may arise from a read error. This chain links TRBV7-7 with TRBJ2-5, with TRBD1 matching 9 bases. CDR1 SSHAT and CDR2 FNYEAQ come from the germline V gene (reference sequence). This CDR3 has 14 amino acids. In DNA form, the CDR3 reads TGTGCTAGCAGCGGCTTGGGACAGGGTGAGACCCAGTACTTC. Translating gives CASSGLGQGETQYF.

The chain joins TRBV29-1 to TRBJ2-7, with 7 bases matching TRBD2. The CDR3 runs to 13 residues. Germline CDR1 and CDR2: SQVTM and ANQGSEA. Trimming took 5 bases from V and 3 from J; bases not matched to a gene: 7. CDR3 DNA: TGCAGCGTTTTGGGGGGGAAGATCTACGAGCAGTACTTC. It is translated as CSVLGGKIYEQYF.

The V and J genes are TRBV11-2 and TRBJ1-2, with D maybe TRBD1 (5 bases). The CDR3 has 16 amino acids. Trimming took off 0 bases at V and 8 bases at J, with 19 bases between the two ends. Germline V gene data show CDR1 as SGHAT and CDR2 as FQNNGV. The CDR3 reads CASSLDLEGARSGYTF. As DNA, the CDR3 is TGTGCCAGCAGCTTAGATCTAGAAGGGGCGAGGAGCGGCTACACCTTC.

This chain links TRBV10-3 with TRBJ2-1; 9 bases line up with TRBD2. Germline CDR1 is ENHRY and CDR2 is SYGVKD. CDR3 length: 14 amino acids. Trimming at V came to 10 bases and at J to 5 bases, leaving 9 bases not matched to a gene. CDR3 in DNA: TGTGCCACCGGGGGCGGGAGGGCCAACAATGAGCAGTTCTTC. Amino acids: CATGGGRANNEQFF.

In DNA form, the CDR3 reads TGTGCCAGCAGCGGAGCGTGGACTAGCGGGAGTAATGAGCAGTTCTTC. Translation gives CASSGAWTSGSNEQFF. The chain is built from TRBV5-5 and TRBJ2-1; 13 bases match TRBD2. V was clipped by 4 bases and J by 7 bases; unmatched bases: 8. Germline V gene sequence: CDR1 SGHKS, CDR2 YYEKEE (reference sequence). The CDR3 extends over 16 amino acids.

The chain combines TRBV2 with TRBJ2-1; no definite D call. The V end lost 4 bases, the J end lost 1 base, and 11 bases lay between the germline ends. From germline, CDR1 is SNHLY and CDR2 FYNNEI. The CDR3 covers 15 residues. The CDR3 reads CASSVWSASYNEQFF. Written as DNA, the CDR3 is TGTGCCAGCAGTGTTTGGTCGGCTTCCTACAATGAGCAGTTCTTC.

The chain links TRBV2 to TRBJ2-5; perhaps TRBD1 as D (6 bases). Germline CDR1 reads SNHLY; CDR2 reads FYNNEI. The length of the CDR3 is 14 residues. V dropped 6 bases and J dropped 2 bases, with 13 bases sitting between them. The CDR3 DNA sequence: TGTGCCAGCAGAAGGGGGAGACAACAAGAGACCCAGTACTTC. Translation gives CASRRGRQQETQYF. Full variable domain (missing parts from reference TRBV2 and TRBJ2-5): EPEVTQTPSHQVTQMGQEVILRCVPISNHLYFYWYRQILGQKVEFLVSFYNNEISEKSEIFDDQFSVERPDGSNFTLKIRSTKLEDSAMYFCASRRGRQQETQYFGPGTRLLVL.

The rearrangement uses TRBV30 and TRBJ2-1; D gene ambiguous. This CDR3 is built from 14 residues. V lost 1 base and J 10 bases, leaving 17 bases between the germline ends. From germline, CDR1 is GTSNPN and CDR2 SVGIG (reference sequence). The CDR3 DNA is TGTGCCTGGAGTGGTCGGCTCCCCCCAGGAGAGCAGTTCTTC. It codes for CAWSGRLPPGEQFF.

The rearrangement links TRBV6-5 to TRBJ1-4, with TRBD1 as a possible D gene (6 bases). V dropped 2 bases and J dropped 11 bases, with 18 bases sitting between them. CDR3 length: 15 amino acids. Germline CDR1 and CDR2: MNHEY and SVGAGI. The CDR3 DNA follows: TGTGCCAGCAGTTACCGGACAGCACCTCTTGTGAAACTGTTTTTT. Amino acids: CASSYRTAPLVKLFF.

The chain has TRBV7-9 and TRBJ1-1; tentatively, D is TRBD1 (6 bases). The V end lost 7 bases, the J end lost 3 bases, and 12 bases lay between the germline ends. The CDR3 extends over 13 amino acids. Germline-derived CDR1 and CDR2 are SEHNR and FQNEAQ (reference sequence). The DNA of the CDR3 is TGTGCCAGCATCCTAGGGGGGGACACTGAAGCTTTCTTT. Protein: CASILGGDTEAFF.

The rearrangement joins TRBV6-5 to TRBJ2-2; D gene ambiguous. The length of the CDR3 is 12 residues. Deletions cut 2 bases from V and 8 bases from J, with 6 bases between. CDR1 and CDR2 from the germline V gene are MNHEY and SVGAGI. CDR3 protein: CASSYTPGELFF. CDR3 sequence (DNA): TGTGCCAGCAGTTACACCCCGGGGGAGCTGTTTTTT.